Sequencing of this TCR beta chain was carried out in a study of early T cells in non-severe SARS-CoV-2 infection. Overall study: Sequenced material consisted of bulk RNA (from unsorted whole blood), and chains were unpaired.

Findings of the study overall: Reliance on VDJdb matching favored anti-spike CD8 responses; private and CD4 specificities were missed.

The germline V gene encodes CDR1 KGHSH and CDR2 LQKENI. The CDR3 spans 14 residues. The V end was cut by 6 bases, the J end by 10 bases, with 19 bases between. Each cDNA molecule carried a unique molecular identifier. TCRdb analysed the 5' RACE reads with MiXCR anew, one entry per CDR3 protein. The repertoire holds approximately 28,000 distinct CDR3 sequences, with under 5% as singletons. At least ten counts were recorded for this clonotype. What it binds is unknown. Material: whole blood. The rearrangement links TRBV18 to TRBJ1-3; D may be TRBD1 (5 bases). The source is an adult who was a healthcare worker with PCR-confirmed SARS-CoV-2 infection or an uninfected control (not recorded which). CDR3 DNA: TGTGCCAGCTCGATGGGGCCCGGGGATGAGACCATATATTTT. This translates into CASSMGPGDETIYF.